This T cell receptor beta chain was captured by sequencing in a study of T cell changes during pregnancy in multiple sclerosis. Germline V gene lookup returns CDR1 SGHRS and CDR2 YFSETQ. There are 15 residues in the CDR3. With 0 bases clipped from V and 3 bases from J, the junction kept 3 bases outside the gene matches. Profiling relied on immunoSEQ multiplex PCR, and the TCRdb table lists in-frame clones only, not all of them. The sample holds around 42,000 clones, 75% to 90% seen once. Source: peripheral blood, taken in the first trimester of pregnancy. The clonotype was recovered from a female donor in good health, enrolled as a control in a pregnancy study. V usage is TRBV5-1 and J usage is TRBJ1-5; 7 nucleotides match TRBD1. CDR3 bases: TGCGCCAGCAGCTTGGGGGACAGACTCAATCAGCCCCAGCATTTT. Translated, it gives CASSLGDRLNQPQHF.